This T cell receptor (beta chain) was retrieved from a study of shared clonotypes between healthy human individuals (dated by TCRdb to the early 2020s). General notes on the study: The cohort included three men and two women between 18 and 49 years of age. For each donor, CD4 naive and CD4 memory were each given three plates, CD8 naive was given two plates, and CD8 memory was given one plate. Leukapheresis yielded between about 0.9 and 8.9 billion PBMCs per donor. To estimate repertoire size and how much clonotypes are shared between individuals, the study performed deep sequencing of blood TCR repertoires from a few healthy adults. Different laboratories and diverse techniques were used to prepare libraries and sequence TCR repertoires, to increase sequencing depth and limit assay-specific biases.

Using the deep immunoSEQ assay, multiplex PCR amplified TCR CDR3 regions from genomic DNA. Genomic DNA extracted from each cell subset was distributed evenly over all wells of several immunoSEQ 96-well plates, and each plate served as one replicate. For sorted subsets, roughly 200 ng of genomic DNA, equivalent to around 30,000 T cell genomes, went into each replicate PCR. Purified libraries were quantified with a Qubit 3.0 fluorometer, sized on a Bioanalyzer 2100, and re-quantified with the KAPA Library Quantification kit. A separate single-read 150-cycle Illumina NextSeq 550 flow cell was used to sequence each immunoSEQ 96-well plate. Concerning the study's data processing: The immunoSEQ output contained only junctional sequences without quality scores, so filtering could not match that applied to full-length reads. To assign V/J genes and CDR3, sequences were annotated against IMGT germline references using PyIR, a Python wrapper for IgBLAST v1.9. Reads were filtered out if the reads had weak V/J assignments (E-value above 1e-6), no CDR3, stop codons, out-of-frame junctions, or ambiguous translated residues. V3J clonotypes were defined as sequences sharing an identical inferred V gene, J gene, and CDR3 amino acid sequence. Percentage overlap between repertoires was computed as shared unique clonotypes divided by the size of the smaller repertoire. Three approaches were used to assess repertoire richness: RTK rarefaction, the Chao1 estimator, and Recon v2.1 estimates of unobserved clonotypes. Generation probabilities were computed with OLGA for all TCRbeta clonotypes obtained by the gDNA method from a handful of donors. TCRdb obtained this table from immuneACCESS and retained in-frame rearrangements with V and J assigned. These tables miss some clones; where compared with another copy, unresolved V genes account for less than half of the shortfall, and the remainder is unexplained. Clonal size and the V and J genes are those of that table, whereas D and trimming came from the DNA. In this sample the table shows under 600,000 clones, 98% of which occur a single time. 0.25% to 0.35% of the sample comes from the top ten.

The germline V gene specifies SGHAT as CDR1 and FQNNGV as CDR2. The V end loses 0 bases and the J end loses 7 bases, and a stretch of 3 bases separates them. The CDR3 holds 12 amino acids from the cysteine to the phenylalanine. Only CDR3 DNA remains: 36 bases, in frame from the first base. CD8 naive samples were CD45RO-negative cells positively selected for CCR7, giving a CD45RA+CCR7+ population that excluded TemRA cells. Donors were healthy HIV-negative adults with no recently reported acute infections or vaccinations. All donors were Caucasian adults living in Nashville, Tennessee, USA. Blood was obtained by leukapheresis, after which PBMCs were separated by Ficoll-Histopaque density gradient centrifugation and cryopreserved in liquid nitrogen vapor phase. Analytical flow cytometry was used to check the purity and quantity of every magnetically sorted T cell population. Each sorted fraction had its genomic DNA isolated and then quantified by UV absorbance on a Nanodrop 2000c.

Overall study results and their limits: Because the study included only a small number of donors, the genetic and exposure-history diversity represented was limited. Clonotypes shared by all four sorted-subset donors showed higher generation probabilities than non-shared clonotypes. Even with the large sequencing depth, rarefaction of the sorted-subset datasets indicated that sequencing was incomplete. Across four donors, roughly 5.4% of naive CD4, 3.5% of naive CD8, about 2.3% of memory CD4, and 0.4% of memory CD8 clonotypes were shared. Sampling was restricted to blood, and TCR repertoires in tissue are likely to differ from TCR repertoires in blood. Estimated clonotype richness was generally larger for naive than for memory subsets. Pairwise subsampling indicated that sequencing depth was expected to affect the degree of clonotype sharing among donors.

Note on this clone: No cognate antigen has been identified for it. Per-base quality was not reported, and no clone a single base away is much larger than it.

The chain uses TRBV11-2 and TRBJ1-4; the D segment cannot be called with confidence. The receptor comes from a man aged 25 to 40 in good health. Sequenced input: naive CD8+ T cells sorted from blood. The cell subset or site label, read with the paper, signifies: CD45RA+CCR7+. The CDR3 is CASSLEGEKLFF. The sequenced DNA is TGTGCCAGCAGCTTAGAAGGTGAAAAACTGTTTTTT.